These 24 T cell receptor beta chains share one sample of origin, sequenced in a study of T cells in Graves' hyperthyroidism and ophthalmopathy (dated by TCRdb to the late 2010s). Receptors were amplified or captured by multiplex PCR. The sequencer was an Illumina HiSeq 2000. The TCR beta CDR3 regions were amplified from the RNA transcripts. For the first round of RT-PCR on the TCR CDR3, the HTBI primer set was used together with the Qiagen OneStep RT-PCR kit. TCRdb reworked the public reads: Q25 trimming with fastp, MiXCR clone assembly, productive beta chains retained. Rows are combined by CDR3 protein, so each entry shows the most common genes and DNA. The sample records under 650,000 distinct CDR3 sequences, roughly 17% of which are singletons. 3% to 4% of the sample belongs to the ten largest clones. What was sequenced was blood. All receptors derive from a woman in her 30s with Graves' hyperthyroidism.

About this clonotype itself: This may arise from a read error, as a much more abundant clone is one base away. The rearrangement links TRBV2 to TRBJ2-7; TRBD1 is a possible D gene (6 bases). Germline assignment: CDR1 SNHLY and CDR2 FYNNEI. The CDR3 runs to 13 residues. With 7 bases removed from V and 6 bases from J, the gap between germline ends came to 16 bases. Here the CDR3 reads CASIRAGVGEQYF. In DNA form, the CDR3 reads TGTGCCAGCATTAGGGCAGGGGTCGGCGAGCAGTACTTC. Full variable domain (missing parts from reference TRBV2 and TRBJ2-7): EPEVTQTPSHQVTQMGQEVILRCVPISNHLYFYWYRQILGQKVEFLVSFYNNEISEKSEIFDDQFSVERPDGSNFTLKIRSTKLEDSAMYFCASIRAGVGEQYFGPGTRLTVT.

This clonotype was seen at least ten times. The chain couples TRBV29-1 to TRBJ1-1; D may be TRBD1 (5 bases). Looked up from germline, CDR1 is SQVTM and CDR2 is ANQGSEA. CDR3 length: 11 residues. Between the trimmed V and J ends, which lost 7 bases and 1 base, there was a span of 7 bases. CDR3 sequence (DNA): TGCAGCGGTGGACAGAACACTGAAGCTTTCTTT. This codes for CSGGQNTEAFF. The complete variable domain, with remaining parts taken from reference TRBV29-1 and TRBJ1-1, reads SAVISQKPSRDICQRGTSLTIQCQVDSQVTMMFWYRQQPGQSLTLIATANQGSEATYESGFVIDKFPISRPNLTFSTLTVSNMSPEDSSIYLCSGGQNTEAFFGQGTRLTVV.

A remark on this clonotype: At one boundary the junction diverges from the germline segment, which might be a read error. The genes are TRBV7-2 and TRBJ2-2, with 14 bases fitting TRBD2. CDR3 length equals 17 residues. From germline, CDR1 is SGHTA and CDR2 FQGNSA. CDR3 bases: TGTGCCAGCAGCTTTATGGGACTAGCGGGAGAGGACGGGGGGCTGTTTTTT. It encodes CASSFMGLAGEDGGLFF.

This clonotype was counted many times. CDR3 residues: CASSLETGQPQHF. Here the CDR3 DNA reads TGTGCCAGCAGTTTAGAGACCGGACAGCCCCAGCATTTT. The rearrangement joins TRBV2 to TRBJ1-5; D unclear. Looked up from germline, CDR1 is SNHLY and CDR2 is FYNNEI. The CDR3 extends over 13 amino acids. V gave up 5 bases and J gave up 7 bases, with 12 bases separating them.

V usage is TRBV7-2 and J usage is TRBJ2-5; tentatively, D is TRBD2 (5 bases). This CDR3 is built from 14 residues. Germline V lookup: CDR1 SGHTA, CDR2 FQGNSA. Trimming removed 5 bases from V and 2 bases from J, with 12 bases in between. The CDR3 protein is CASSPQPGQETQYF. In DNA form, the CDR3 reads TGTGCCAGCAGCCCTCAACCGGGACAAGAGACCCAGTACTTC.

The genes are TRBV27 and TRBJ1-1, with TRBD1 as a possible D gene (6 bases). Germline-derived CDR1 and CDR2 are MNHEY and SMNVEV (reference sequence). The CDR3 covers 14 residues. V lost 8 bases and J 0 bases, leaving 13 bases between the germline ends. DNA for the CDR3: TGTGCCAGCCAGGGACAAAACTTGAACACTGAAGCTTTCTTT. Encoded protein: CASQGQNLNTEAFF.

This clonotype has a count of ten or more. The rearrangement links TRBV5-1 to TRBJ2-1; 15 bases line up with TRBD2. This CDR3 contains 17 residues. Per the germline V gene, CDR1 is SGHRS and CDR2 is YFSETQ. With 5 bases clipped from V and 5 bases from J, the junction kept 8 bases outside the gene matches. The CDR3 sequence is CASRTGTSGRSNNEQFF. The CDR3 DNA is TGCGCCAGCAGGACCGGGACTAGCGGGAGGTCGAACAATGAGCAGTTCTTC.

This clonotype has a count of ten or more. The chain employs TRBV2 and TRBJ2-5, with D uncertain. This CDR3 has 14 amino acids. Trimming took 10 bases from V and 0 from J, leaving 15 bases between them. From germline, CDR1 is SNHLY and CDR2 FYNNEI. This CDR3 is CATGPLRNQETQYF. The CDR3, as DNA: TGTGCCACCGGACCTCTACGGAACCAAGAGACCCAGTACTTC.

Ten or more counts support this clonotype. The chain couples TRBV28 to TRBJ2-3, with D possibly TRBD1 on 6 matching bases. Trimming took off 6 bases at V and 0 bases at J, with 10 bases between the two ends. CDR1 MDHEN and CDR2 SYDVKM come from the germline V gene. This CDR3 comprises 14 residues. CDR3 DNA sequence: TGTGCCAGCAGGCGACAGGAGAGCACAGATACGCAGTATTTT. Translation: CASRRQESTDTQYF.

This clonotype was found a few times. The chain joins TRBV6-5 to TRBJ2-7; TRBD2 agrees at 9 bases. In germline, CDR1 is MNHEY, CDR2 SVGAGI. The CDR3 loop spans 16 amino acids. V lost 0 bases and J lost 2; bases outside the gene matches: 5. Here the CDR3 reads CASSYSLPSGTYEQYF. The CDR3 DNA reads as TGTGCCAGCAGTTACTCCCTCCCTAGCGGGACCTACGAGCAGTACTTC.

CDR3 DNA sequence: TGTGCCAGCAGGCTTACGCCGGGACAACCTAATGAAAAACTGTTTTTT. Protein product: CASRLTPGQPNEKLFF. The chain has TRBV6-1 and TRBJ1-4; D possibly corresponds to TRBD1 (6 bases). The CDR3 is made up of 16 amino acids. Trimming shortened V by 6 bases and J by 3 bases, and 17 bases separated the two germline ends. Germline V lookup: CDR1 MNHNS, CDR2 SASEGT.

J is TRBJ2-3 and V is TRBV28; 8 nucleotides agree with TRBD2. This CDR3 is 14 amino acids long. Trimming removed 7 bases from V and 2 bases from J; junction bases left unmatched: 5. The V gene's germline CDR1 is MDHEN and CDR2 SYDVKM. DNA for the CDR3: TGTGCCAGCACAAGCGGGAGCCTCACAGATACGCAGTATTTT. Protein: CASTSGSLTDTQYF.

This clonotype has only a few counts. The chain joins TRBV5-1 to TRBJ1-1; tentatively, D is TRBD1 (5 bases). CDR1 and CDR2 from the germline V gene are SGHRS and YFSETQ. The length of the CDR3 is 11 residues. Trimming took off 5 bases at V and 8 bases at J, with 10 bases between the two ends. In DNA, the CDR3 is TGCGCCAGCAGTTGGGACGGGGAAGCTTTCTTT. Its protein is CASSWDGEAFF.

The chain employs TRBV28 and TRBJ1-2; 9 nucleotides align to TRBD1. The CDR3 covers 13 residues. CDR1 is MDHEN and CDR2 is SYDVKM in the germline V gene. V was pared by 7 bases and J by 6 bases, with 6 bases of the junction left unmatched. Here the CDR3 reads CASTDRGLDGYTF. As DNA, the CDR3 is TGTGCCAGCACGGACAGGGGACTTGATGGCTACACCTTC.

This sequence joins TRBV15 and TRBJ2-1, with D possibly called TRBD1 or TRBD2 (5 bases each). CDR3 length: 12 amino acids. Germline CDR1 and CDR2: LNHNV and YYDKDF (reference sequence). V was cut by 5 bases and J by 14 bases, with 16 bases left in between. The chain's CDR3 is CATSGSGRDEFF. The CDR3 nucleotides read TGTGCCACCAGCGGATCCGGTAGGGACGAGTTCTTC.

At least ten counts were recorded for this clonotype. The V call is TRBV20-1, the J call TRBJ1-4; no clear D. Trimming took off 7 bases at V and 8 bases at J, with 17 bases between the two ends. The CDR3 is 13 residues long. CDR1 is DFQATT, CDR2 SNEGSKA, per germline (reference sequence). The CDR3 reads CSVREGYEEKLFF. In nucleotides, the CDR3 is TGCAGTGTTCGCGAAGGGTATGAGGAAAAACTGTTTTTT.

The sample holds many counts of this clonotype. CDR3 sequence (DNA): TGTGCCAGCAGCTTAGAGAAGGGACTCAACTATGGCTACACCTTC. It yields the protein CASSLEKGLNYGYTF. The chain uses TRBV7-9 and TRBJ1-2; D might be TRBD1 (5 bases). This CDR3 is 15 amino acids long. Germline CDR1 SEHNR, CDR2 FQNEAQ (reference sequence). Trimming pared 1 base from V and 2 bases from J, leaving 11 bases between.

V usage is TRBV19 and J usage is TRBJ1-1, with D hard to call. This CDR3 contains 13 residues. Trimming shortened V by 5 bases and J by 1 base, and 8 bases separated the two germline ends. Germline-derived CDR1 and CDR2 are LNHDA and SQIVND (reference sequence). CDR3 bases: TGTGCCAGTAGTTATGGCCCGAACACTGAAGCTTTCTTT. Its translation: CASSYGPNTEAFF.

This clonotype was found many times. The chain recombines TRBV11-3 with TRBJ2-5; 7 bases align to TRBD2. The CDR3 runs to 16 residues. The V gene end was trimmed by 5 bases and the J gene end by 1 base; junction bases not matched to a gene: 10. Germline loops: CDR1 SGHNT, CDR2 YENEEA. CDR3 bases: TGTGCCAGCAGCGACTACGGGGGGTTGGTCCAAGAGACCCAGTACTTC. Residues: CASSDYGGLVQETQYF.

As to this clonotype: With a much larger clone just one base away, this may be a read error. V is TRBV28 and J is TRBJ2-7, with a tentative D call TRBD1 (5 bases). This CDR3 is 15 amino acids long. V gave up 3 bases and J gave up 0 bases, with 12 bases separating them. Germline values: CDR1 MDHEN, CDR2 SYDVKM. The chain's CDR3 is CASSLPDSSSYEQYF. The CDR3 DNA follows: TGTGCCAGCAGTTTGCCCGACAGTAGCTCCTACGAGCAGTACTTC. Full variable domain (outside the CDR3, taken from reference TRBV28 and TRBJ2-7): DVKVTQSSRYLVKRTGEKVFLECVQDMDHENMFWYRQDPGLGLRLIYFSYDVKMKEKGDIPEGYSVSREKKERFSLILESASTNQTSMYLCASSLPDSSSYEQYFGPGTRLTVT.

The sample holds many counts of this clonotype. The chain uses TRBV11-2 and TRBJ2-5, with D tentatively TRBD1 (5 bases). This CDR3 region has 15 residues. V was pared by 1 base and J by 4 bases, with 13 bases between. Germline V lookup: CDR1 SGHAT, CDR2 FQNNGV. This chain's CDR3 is CASSLVGGAGETQYF. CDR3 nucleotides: TGTGCCAGCAGCTTAGTTGGTGGGGCCGGAGAGACCCAGTACTTC.

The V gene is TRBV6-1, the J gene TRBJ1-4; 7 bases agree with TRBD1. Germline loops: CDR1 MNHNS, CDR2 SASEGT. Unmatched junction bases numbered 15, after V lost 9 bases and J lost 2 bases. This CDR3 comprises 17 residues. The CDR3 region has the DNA TGTGCCAGTGGCCAGACAGGGAGGGTCCCGACTAATGAAAAACTGTTTTTT. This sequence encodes CASGQTGRVPTNEKLFF.

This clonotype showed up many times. CDR3 loop: CASSFLTGSNQPQHF. The CDR3 DNA is TGTGCCAGCAGTTTTTTGACAGGGTCAAATCAGCCCCAGCATTTT. The gene calls are TRBV27 and TRBJ1-5; TRBD1 matches 7 bases. Germline trimming cut 3 bases from V and 4 bases from J; bases unmatched to any gene: 6. Germline-derived CDR1 and CDR2 are MNHEY and SMNVEV (reference sequence). CDR3 length equals 15 residues.

This CDR3 is CSARLFKGGATDTQYF. CDR3 coding DNA: TGCAGTGCTAGACTCTTCAAGGGGGGAGCAACAGATACGCAGTATTTT. The genes are TRBV20-1 and TRBJ2-3, with D perhaps given as TRBD1 or TRBD2 (6 bases each). Deletions cut 2 bases from V and 3 bases from J, with 18 bases between. Germline CDR1 DFQATT, CDR2 SNEGSKA (reference sequence). The CDR3 runs to 16 residues.